The 29 T cell receptor beta chains presented below share a single source sample, sequenced in a study of long-term antiretroviral therapy in people with HIV (dated by TCRdb to 2022 to 2024). The immunoSEQ hsTCRB v3.0 assay was used at survey level resolution for TRB variable region sequencing. The clones in this table, taken by TCRdb from immuneACCESS, are in-frame only. Not every clone is retained; where verified, under half of the shortfall comes from an unresolved V gene, and the cause of the rest is unknown. The sample table holds about 30,000 clones, of which around 80% were seen once. The top ten hold approximately 9.1% of the sample. The sequencing used unsorted PBMCs, collected 3 years after starting antiretroviral therapy. The source of these receptors is a man aged 35-49 years with HIV.

The chain recombines TRBV6-1 with TRBJ2-5; D not resolved. The CDR3 contains 14 residues. CDR1 and CDR2 (germline): MNHNS, SASEGT. The ends were cut back, 2 bases at V and 4 bases at J, with 11 bases in the middle. CDR3 protein: CASSESRVGETQYF. The CDR3 DNA reads as TGTGCCAGCAGTGAAAGCCGAGTCGGAGAGACCCAGTACTTC.

The chain carries TRBV7-3 and TRBJ2-1, with D tentatively TRBD2 (5 bases). Germline V lookup: CDR1 SGHTA, CDR2 FQGTGA. V dropped 1 base and J dropped 0 bases, with 7 bases sitting between them. The CDR3 is 15 residues long. The CDR3 sequence: CASSLMGSSYNEQFF. The CDR3 region has the DNA TGTGCCAGCAGCTTAATGGGGAGCTCCTACAATGAGCAGTTCTTC.

By share, this clone counts as medium-sized. V and J are TRBV5-1 and TRBJ2-7, with 12 bases lining up with TRBD1. The germline V gene encodes CDR1 SGHRS and CDR2 YFSETQ. This CDR3 is 16 amino acids long. J lost 3 bases, V lost 0 bases, and 4 bases had no gene match. In DNA form, the CDR3 reads TGCGCCAGCAGCTTGGTGGGGACAGGGGGCTTCTACGAGCAGTACTTC. Translating it yields CASSLVGTGGFYEQYF.

The V call is TRBV27, the J call TRBJ2-1; weak D call: TRBD1 (6 bases). Trimming stripped 6 bases from V and 12 bases from J, with 36 bases between. The CDR3 runs to 19 residues. Germline values: CDR1 MNHEY, CDR2 SMNVEV (reference sequence). The CDR3 is CASSSPSASSTGRRTGQFF. In DNA form, the CDR3 reads TGTGCCAGCAGCTCACCTTCCGCAAGCTCGACAGGCCGACGAACGGGGCAGTTCTTC.

CDR3 nucleotide sequence: TGTGCCAGCAGGGCTCTAGCGACAGATACGCAGTATTTT. Its protein product is CASRALATDTQYF. J is TRBJ2-3 and V is TRBV28, with D tentatively TRBD2 (6 bases). Germline V gene data show CDR1 as MDHEN and CDR2 as SYDVKM. The V and J ends lost 6 bases and 3 bases respectively, with 10 bases between them. The length of the CDR3 is 13 residues.

A single count supports this clone. The chain uses TRBV18 and TRBJ1-1; 8 nucleotides align to TRBD1. The CDR3 is made up of 14 amino acids. V shed 3 bases and J 4 bases; nucleotides not matched to a gene: 4. Germline lookup yields CDR1 KGHSH and CDR2 LQKENI. In nucleotides, the CDR3 is TGTGCCAGCTCACCCCAAGACAGGGGCACTGAAGCTTTCTTT. It encodes CASSPQDRGTEAFF. Together with reference TRBV18 and TRBJ1-1, the CDR3 gives the full variable domain: NAGVMQNPRHLVRRRGQEARLRCSPMKGHSHVYWYRQLPEEGLKFMVYLQKENIIDESGMPKERFSAEFPKEGPSILRIQQVVRGDSAAYFCASSPQDRGTEAFFGQGTRLTVV.

The chain couples TRBV15 to TRBJ2-1, with TRBD2 identical over 12 bases. The CDR3 extends over 18 amino acids. V was clipped by 1 base and J by 8 bases; unmatched bases: 12. The germline gives CDR1 LNHNV, CDR2 YYDKDF (reference sequence). CDR3: CATSRGGSGLAGGDEQFF. CDR3 nucleotide sequence: TGTGCCACCAGCAGAGGCGGATCCGGGCTAGCGGGAGGGGATGAGCAGTTCTTC.

V gene TRBV6-5 combines with J gene TRBJ1-3; tentatively, D is TRBD1 (6 bases). V was cut by 5 bases and J by 4 bases, with 15 bases left in between. CDR3 length equals 15 residues. Germline CDR1 is MNHEY and CDR2 is SVGAGI. The CDR3 loop is CASSLNRDSGNTIYF. CDR3 coding DNA: TGTGCCAGCAGTCTTAACAGGGACTCCGGAAACACCATATATTTT.

The V call is TRBV18, the J call TRBJ1-5, with a possible D match to TRBD1 (5 bases). The germline V gene has CDR1 KGHSH and CDR2 LQKENI. The ends were cut back, 2 bases at V and 0 bases at J, with 20 bases in the middle. The CDR3 contains 19 residues. The CDR3 is CASSPRQPLTMGSNQPQHF. The CDR3 nucleotides are TGTGCCAGCTCACCAAGACAGCCCTTAACGATGGGTAGCAATCAGCCCCAGCATTTT.

The chain uses TRBV6-4 and TRBJ2-1; D may be TRBD1 or TRBD2 (6 bases each). The V gene lost 4 bases and the J gene lost 10 bases, with 14 bases spanning the gap. CDR1 and CDR2 from the germline V gene are MRHNA and SNTAGT. The CDR3 contains 13 residues. The CDR3 here is CASSVVGGLEQFF. CDR3 sequence (DNA): TGTGCCAGCAGTGTGGTAGGGGGGCTAGAGCAGTTCTTC.

This rearrangement joins TRBV5-1 to TRBJ2-7; D might be TRBD1 (6 bases). Trimming removed 0 bases from V and 3 bases from J, with 7 bases in between. The CDR3 length is 13 residues. Looked up from germline, CDR1 is SGHRS and CDR2 is YFSETQ. CDR3 sequence: CASSLEGVYEQYF. As DNA, the CDR3 is TGCGCCAGCAGCTTGGAGGGGGTCTACGAGCAGTACTTC.

The chain is built from TRBV11-1 and TRBJ2-5; perhaps TRBD1 as D (5 bases). The V end lost 1 base, the J end lost 0 bases, and 15 bases lay between the germline ends. The CDR3 sequence is 17 residues long. From germline, CDR1 is SGHAT and CDR2 FQDESV (reference sequence). Written as DNA, the CDR3 is TGTGCCAGCAGCTTAGTTCGGCCAGGGAATTACCAAGAGACCCAGTACTTC. Amino acid sequence: CASSLVRPGNYQETQYF.

This clone was counted a single time. V and J are TRBV7-9 and TRBJ2-2; perhaps D is TRBD1 or TRBD2 (5 bases each). V was clipped by 1 base and J by 5 bases, with 5 bases between them. CDR3 length: 13 residues. Germline CDR1 SEHNR, CDR2 FQNEAQ (reference sequence). The CDR3 DNA sequence: TGTGCCAGCAGCTTAGGGGGGACCGGGGAGCTGTTTTTT. It specifies CASSLGGTGELFF.

This chain connects TRBV15 to TRBJ2-5, with no clear D. The CDR3 contains 14 residues. Looked up from germline, CDR1 is LNHNV and CDR2 is YYDKDF (reference sequence). The V gene lost 0 bases and the J gene lost 7 bases, with 12 bases spanning the gap. CDR3 in DNA: TGTGCCACCAGCAGAGACAGGCAAACGAGGACCCAGTACTTC. Its protein product is CATSRDRQTRTQYF.

The chain uses TRBV5-6 and TRBJ1-5; D is unresolved. Between the trimmed V and J ends, which lost 4 bases and 4 bases, there was a span of 6 bases. The length of the CDR3 is 12 residues. From germline, CDR1 is SGHDT and CDR2 YYEEEE. CDR3 sequence: CASSLINQPQHF. CDR3 in DNA: TGTGCCAGCAGCCTTATAAATCAGCCCCAGCATTTT.

The chain is built from TRBV29-1 and TRBJ2-6, with D unclear. Trimming cost V 0 bases and J 0 bases, with 3 bases left between them. The CDR3 covers 14 residues. The germline CDR1 and CDR2 sequences are SQVTM and ANQGSEA. CDR3 nucleotides: TGCAGCGTTGAAGAGGGCTCTGGGGCCAACGTCCTGACTTTC. Translation gives CSVEEGSGANVLTF.

V usage is TRBV2 and J usage is TRBJ2-7, with TRBD2 matching 11 bases. Germline assignment: CDR1 SNHLY and CDR2 FYNNEI. CDR3 size: 14 residues. J was trimmed by 4 bases and V by 5 bases; bases with no gene match: 4. This CDR3 is CASSLSSGRYEQYF. The CDR3, as DNA: TGTGCCAGCAGTCTTTCTAGCGGGAGGTACGAGCAGTACTTC.

This chain joins TRBV7-9 and TRBJ2-7; 10 bases fit TRBD1. The V gene end was trimmed by 10 bases and the J gene end by 5 bases; junction bases not matched to a gene: 11. The CDR3 covers 14 residues. Germline-derived CDR1 and CDR2 are SEHNR and FQNEAQ (reference sequence). As DNA, the CDR3 is TGTGCCACCCACCGGACAGGGGGATTCAACGAGCAGTACTTC. As protein: CATHRTGGFNEQYF.

V usage is TRBV28 and J usage is TRBJ2-1, with 7 bases lining up with TRBD1. Trimming removed 7 bases from V and 1 base from J; junction bases left unmatched: 4. This CDR3 region has 14 residues. Germline loops: CDR1 MDHEN, CDR2 SYDVKM. This chain's CDR3 is CASTGGPSYNEQFF. CDR3 coding DNA: TGTGCCAGCACAGGGGGACCTTCCTACAATGAGCAGTTCTTC.

The chain combines TRBV19 with TRBJ1-4, with 10 bases aligning to TRBD1. The CDR3 extends over 17 amino acids. CDR1 is LNHDA, CDR2 SQIVND, per germline (reference sequence). Unmatched junction bases numbered 15, after V lost 6 bases and J lost 8 bases. CDR3 residues: CASRPGTGASGREKLFF. CDR3 sequence (DNA): TGTGCCAGTAGACCCGGGACAGGGGCCAGTGGAAGGGAAAAACTGTTTTTT.

This chain links TRBV30 with TRBJ1-2; D uncertain. Germline CDR1 is GTSNPN and CDR2 is SVGIG (reference sequence). Trimming took 3 bases from V and 4 from J, leaving 9 bases between them. There are 12 residues in the CDR3. CDR3 residues: CAWRDHGYGYTF. The CDR3 bases are TGTGCCTGGAGGGACCACGGCTATGGCTACACCTTC.

The chain joins TRBV5-8 to TRBJ1-1; 9 nucleotides match TRBD1. The CDR3 is 14 amino acids. CDR1 SGHTS and CDR2 YDEGEE come from the germline V gene. Losses at the gene ends were 5 bases for V and 3 bases for J; bases not matched to a gene: 5. The CDR3 reads CASRGQGYDTEAFF. The CDR3 DNA follows: TGTGCCAGCAGAGGACAGGGGTACGACACTGAAGCTTTCTTT.

The J gene is TRBJ2-7, the V gene TRBV5-4; 7 bases are a match to TRBD2. The CDR3 extends over 14 amino acids. The V gene's germline CDR1 is SGHNT and CDR2 YYREEE (reference sequence). Germline trimming cut 5 bases from V and 0 bases from J; bases unmatched to any gene: 5. CDR3 DNA sequence: TGTGCCAGCAGTCCTAGCGGAAACTCCTACGAGCAGTACTTC. As protein: CASSPSGNSYEQYF.

This rearrangement joins TRBV19 to TRBJ1-5, with 7 bases matching TRBD1. The CDR3 length is 17 residues. Losses at the gene ends were 3 bases for V and 7 bases for J; bases not matched to a gene: 15. The germline V gene encodes CDR1 LNHDA and CDR2 SQIVND (reference sequence). CDR3 nucleotides: TGTGCCAGTAGTATTAGCCAGGGGGGGCATTGGGGACAGCCCCAGCATTTT. This gives the protein CASSISQGGHWGQPQHF.

The chain carries TRBV18 and TRBJ1-2; a possible D gene is TRBD1 (5 bases). The germline V gene encodes CDR1 KGHSH and CDR2 LQKENI. The V gene lost 4 bases and the J gene lost 7 bases, with 13 bases spanning the gap. The CDR3 runs to 13 residues. CDR3 DNA: TGTGCCAGCTCACAGGGGTCTCAGGGTGGCTACACCTTC. Protein sequence: CASSQGSQGGYTF. Full variable domain (missing parts from reference TRBV18 and TRBJ1-2): NAGVMQNPRHLVRRRGQEARLRCSPMKGHSHVYWYRQLPEEGLKFMVYLQKENIIDESGMPKERFSAEFPKEGPSILRIQQVVRGDSAAYFCASSQGSQGGYTFGSGTRLTVV.

Here the CDR3 DNA reads TGTGCCAGCAGCTTAGTGGGAGATACGCAGTATTTT. Translation gives CASSLVGDTQYF. The chain uses TRBV7-6 and TRBJ2-3; D gene uncertain. CDR3 length equals 12 residues. Germline CDR1 and CDR2: SGHVS and FNYEAQ. Trimming took off 1 base at V and 5 bases at J, with 4 bases between the two ends.

The chain couples TRBV7-6 to TRBJ2-7, with TRBD2 matching 8 bases. Germline V CDR1 and CDR2: SGHVS, FNYEAQ. The CDR3 is 16 amino acids. V was pared by 5 bases and J by 7 bases, with 16 bases of the junction left unmatched. CDR3 sequence reads: CASSDSGRREEPEQYF. The CDR3 DNA reads as TGTGCCAGCAGCGACTCCGGCCGGCGGGAGGAGCCAGAGCAGTACTTC.

The chain joins TRBV4-1 to TRBJ2-1; 7 nucleotides line up with TRBD2. The V gene end was trimmed by 4 bases and the J gene end by 6 bases; junction bases not matched to a gene: 12. Germline CDR1 is MGHRA and CDR2 is YSYEKL. This CDR3 comprises 16 residues. This CDR3 is CASSLDPGGRSNEQFF. CDR3 sequence (DNA): TGCGCCAGCAGCCTTGACCCCGGGGGGAGGTCCAATGAGCAGTTCTTC.

V and J are TRBV18 and TRBJ2-7, with D hard to call. V shed 6 bases and J shed 3 bases, with 9 bases lying between them. The CDR3 runs to 12 residues. CDR1 KGHSH and CDR2 LQKENI come from the germline V gene. The CDR3 region is CASSRNDYEQYF. The CDR3 bases are TGTGCCAGCTCCCGTAACGACTACGAGCAGTACTTC. Supplemented by reference TRBV18 and TRBJ2-7, the full variable domain reads NAGVMQNPRHLVRRRGQEARLRCSPMKGHSHVYWYRQLPEEGLKFMVYLQKENIIDESGMPKERFSAEFPKEGPSILRIQQVVRGDSAAYFCASSRNDYEQYFGPGTRLTVT.